Presented here are 6 T cell receptor beta chains from one specimen sequenced in a study of T cell responses to AZD1222 COVID-19 vaccine. TCRdb's copy holds only in-frame clones and misses some; the assay was immunoSEQ multiplex PCR. Among 120,000 or so clones, roughly nine tenths were seen once, and the ten largest hold approximately 3.5%. The sequencing used peripheral blood, collected on day 0 of AZD1222 vaccination. Receptor source: an adult in good health.

This chain links TRBV19 with TRBJ1-5; TRBD1 is a possible D gene (6 bases). Germline CDR1 LNHDA, CDR2 SQIVND (reference sequence). The V end was cut by 7 bases, the J end by 1 base, with 11 bases between. There are 14 residues in the CDR3. The CDR3: CASKGRGSNQPQHF. CDR3 DNA sequence: TGTGCCAGTAAGGGCAGGGGCAGCAATCAGCCCCAGCATTTT.

CDR3 sequence reads: CASGKVTGELFF. In DNA, the CDR3 is TGTGCCAGCGGCAAGGTGACCGGGGAGCTGTTTTTT. The chain is built from TRBV6-5 and TRBJ2-2; D not resolved. Trimming took off 8 bases at V and 5 bases at J, with 9 bases between the two ends. The germline CDR1 and CDR2 sequences are MNHEY and SVGAGI. The CDR3 covers 12 residues.

The CDR3 DNA reads TGTGCCAGCAGTTATGGTCCCGGGGCGAATTCACCCCTCCACTTT. Translation gives CASSYGPGANSPLHF. The chain is built from TRBV28 and TRBJ1-6; D might be TRBD1 (5 bases). V lost 4 bases, J lost 7 bases, and 14 bases lay in between. The CDR3 extends over 15 amino acids. Germline V CDR1 and CDR2: MDHEN, SYDVKM.

The chain has TRBV11-2 and TRBJ2-3; D ambiguous. CDR1 is SGHAT and CDR2 is FQNNGV in the germline V gene. The CDR3 spans 17 residues. The V end lost 1 base, the J end lost 2 bases, and 16 bases lay between the germline ends. CDR3 loop: CASSLGRRLAPTDTQYF. In DNA form, the CDR3 reads TGTGCCAGCAGCTTAGGCCGACGCTTGGCCCCCACAGATACGCAGTATTTT.

The CDR3 protein is CASSIERSQPQHF. CDR3 nucleotides: TGTGCCAGTAGTATAGAGAGGAGTCAGCCCCAGCATTTT. The chain uses TRBV19 and TRBJ1-5; D is uncertain. Germline V lookup: CDR1 LNHDA, CDR2 SQIVND (reference sequence). The length of the CDR3 is 13 residues. The V end was cut by 0 bases, the J end by 6 bases, with 6 bases between.

This clone was counted a single time. The chain couples TRBV2 to TRBJ1-4; TRBD1 might be the D (5 bases). The V and J ends lost 6 bases and 8 bases respectively, with 16 bases between them. The germline V gene encodes CDR1 SNHLY and CDR2 FYNNEI. This CDR3 is built from 14 residues. Written as DNA, the CDR3 is TGTGCCAGCAGACAAGGGACGGCAGGGGAAAAACTGTTTTTT. This codes for CASRQGTAGEKLFF.